The entry that follows covers one T cell receptor (beta chain) sequence. Its matching antigen is unknown. The data were taken from a study of OX40 agonist ivuxolimab in advanced cancers. Sequenced by immunoSEQ multiplex PCR; TCRdb stores in-frame clones only, minus some. The sample includes 60,000 to 75,000 clones, around 90% of them seen just once. With autoimmune disease history or systemic immunosuppression, patients were excluded. The CDR3 length is 14 residues. Germline CDR1 KGHSH, CDR2 LQKENI. V lost 3 bases, J lost 4 bases, and 3 bases stayed unmatched. Findings and limits, study-wide: Normalized expansion of T-cell clones was also low for some nonresponders. Low clonal expansion, among the lowest seen, marked partial responders at 0.1-3.0 mg/kg. With doses of 0.1 to 3.0 mg/kg, CD4+ and CD8+ blood T cells had undergone clonal expansion by week 6.

This chain links TRBV18 with TRBJ1-5; 7 nucleotides agree with TRBD1. The sequence was obtained from an adult with an advanced solid tumor such as melanoma, head and neck, liver or kidney cancer. Sequenced material: CD4+ or CD8+ T cells sorted from blood, taken in a trial of the OX40 agonist ivuxolimab. DNA for the CDR3: TGTGCCAGCTCACCGACAGGGATTAATCAGCCCCAGCATTTT. Translation gives CASSPTGINQPQHF.